The 21 T cell receptor beta chains below were found in one sample sequenced in a study of response to subunit inactivated influenza vaccine. From the RT-PCR reads, TCRdb called clonotypes with MiXCR, one entry per CDR3 protein. This sample has more than 600,000 distinct CDR3 sequences, with around a sixth found just once. Sequenced here: PBMCs from blood, sampled roughly 5 days after vaccination. These receptor sequences come from a man between 45 and 60 years old who received an inactivated influenza vaccine.

At least ten counts were recorded for this clonotype. The rearrangement joins TRBV20-1 to TRBJ2-1; 10 bases agree with TRBD1. Germline V gives CDR1 DFQATT, CDR2 SNEGSKA (reference sequence). This CDR3 has 15 residues. V shed 6 bases and J 9 bases; nucleotides not matched to a gene: 14. In DNA form, the CDR3 reads TGCAGTGCCATGGATCGGGACAGGGGTATGGGTGAGCAGTTCTTC. This translates into CSAMDRDRGMGEQFF.

The J gene is TRBJ2-7, the V gene TRBV30, with D possibly matching TRBD2 (6 bases). Germline V gene sequence: CDR1 GTSNPN, CDR2 SVGIG (reference sequence). Trimming removed 2 bases at V and 7 bases at J, with 15 bases between. The CDR3 runs to 13 residues. In nucleotides, the CDR3 is TGTGCCTGGAGTAGGAGGGGATTAGGGGAGCAGTACTTC. It yields the protein CAWSRRGLGEQYF.

The CDR3 DNA is TGTGCCAGCAGCCATAGTAGCGGGACCAATGAGCAGTTCTTC. As protein: CASSHSSGTNEQFF. This chain links TRBV3-1 with TRBJ2-1; 8 bases are a match to TRBD2. Germline trimming cut 3 bases from V and 6 bases from J; bases unmatched to any gene: 4. The CDR3 has 14 residues. Germline CDR1 is LGHDT and CDR2 is YNNKEL (reference sequence).

This clonotype was found a few times. The chain couples TRBV12-3 or TRBV12-4 to TRBJ1-4, with D uncertain. The CDR3 has 14 amino acids. V was trimmed by 4 bases and J by 8 bases, leaving 14 bases between them. As DNA, the CDR3 is TGTGCCAGCAGTTACTCGGACTATACGGAAAAACTGTTTTTT. It yields the protein CASSYSDYTEKLFF.

The rearrangement joins TRBV7-6 to TRBJ1-6, with 10 bases that match TRBD1. Germline assignment: CDR1 SGHVS and CDR2 FNYEAQ. Losses at the gene ends were 1 base for V and 7 bases for J; bases not matched to a gene: 1. The CDR3 contains 15 residues. The CDR3 nucleotides read TGTGCCAGCAGCTTAGTGGGACAGGGGAATTCACCCCTCCACTTT. Translated, it gives CASSLVGQGNSPLHF.

This clonotype was seen a handful of times. The chain couples TRBV10-1 to TRBJ1-1; D gene ambiguous. This CDR3 spans 12 amino acids. The V gene's germline CDR1 is WNHNN and CDR2 SYGVQD (reference sequence). V was trimmed by 0 bases and J by 3 bases, leaving 2 bases between them. The CDR3 spells CASSESDTEAFF. DNA for the CDR3: TGCGCCAGCAGTGAGTCGGACACTGAAGCTTTCTTT.

This clonotype has a handful of counts. The gene calls are TRBV11-1 and TRBJ2-3, with 8 bases identical to TRBD2. V was pared by 5 bases and J by 5 bases, with 18 bases of the junction left unmatched. This CDR3 is built from 18 residues. CDR1 and CDR2 from the germline V gene are SGHAT and FQDESV (reference sequence). Here the CDR3 reads CASSTDSGVTASIDTQYF. Written as DNA, the CDR3 is TGTGCCAGCAGCACCGATAGCGGGGTCACGGCGTCAATAGATACGCAGTATTTT.

The chain couples TRBV25-1 to TRBJ1-2; D remains unclear. With 5 bases removed from V and 4 bases from J, the gap between germline ends came to 8 bases. The CDR3 has 12 amino acids. CDR1 is MGHDK and CDR2 is SYGVNS in the germline V gene. The DNA of the CDR3 is TGTGCCAGCAGTCGGTCCGTCTATGGCTACACCTTC. This encodes CASSRSVYGYTF.

The chain carries TRBV20-1 and TRBJ2-3; TRBD2 agrees at 13 bases. Germline assignment: CDR1 DFQATT and CDR2 SNEGSKA (reference sequence). The CDR3 contains 16 residues. Losses at the gene ends were 6 bases for V and 1 base for J; bases not matched to a gene: 7. CDR3 coding DNA: TGCAGTGCCAGACTAGCGGGGGGACGAGGCACAGATACGCAGTATTTT. The encoded protein is CSARLAGGRGTDTQYF.

The chain uses TRBV20-1 and TRBJ2-1; D unresolved. The CDR3 has 14 residues. CDR1 is DFQATT, CDR2 SNEGSKA, per germline (reference sequence). V dropped 3 bases and J dropped 4 bases, with 13 bases sitting between them. The CDR3 loop reads CSASSGLPYNEQFF. CDR3 bases: TGCAGTGCTAGCAGTGGGCTACCTTACAATGAGCAGTTCTTC.

This clonotype turned up a few times. One end of the junction does not line up with germline, which may come from a read error. The rearrangement joins TRBV3-1 to TRBJ2-7, with a weak D call TRBD1 (6 bases). The CDR3 has 12 residues. Germline-derived CDR1 and CDR2 are LGHDT and YNNKEL (reference sequence). The CDR3: CASSQETGQYHF. DNA for the CDR3: TGTGCCAGCAGCCAAGAGACCGGACAGTACCACTTC.

The V call is TRBV10-3, the J call TRBJ2-3; a weak D match, TRBD2 (5 bases). The CDR3 consists of 13 residues. Per germline, CDR1 ENHRY and CDR2 SYGVKD. V lost 10 bases, J lost 0 bases, and 11 bases lay in between. In nucleotides, the CDR3 is TGTGCCACAGACGGGGTTAGCACAGATACGCAGTATTTT. This sequence encodes CATDGVSTDTQYF.

In this sample, this clonotype turned up a few times. V and J are TRBV12-3 or TRBV12-4 and TRBJ1-2; D perhaps matches TRBD1 (5 bases). Deletions cut 5 bases from V and 5 bases from J, with 21 bases between. CDR3 length equals 16 residues. In nucleotides, the CDR3 is TGTGCCAGCAGTCCATGGTTAGGAGGGGCACAGTATGGCTACACCTTC. It encodes CASSPWLGGAQYGYTF.

This clonotype has a handful of counts. The gene calls are TRBV4-3 and TRBJ2-1, with D possibly TRBD2 on 5 matching bases. Germline V lookup: CDR1 LGHNA, CDR2 YSLEER. The CDR3 runs 18 residues. The V end was cut by 0 bases, the J end by 8 bases, with 23 bases between. Here the CDR3 reads CASSQDISWTEALHEQFF. As DNA, the CDR3 is TGCGCCAGCAGCCAAGATATCAGTTGGACTGAGGCCTTACATGAGCAGTTCTTC.

At least ten counts were recorded for this clonotype. CDR3 in amino acids: CASSLARQSYGYTF. The CDR3 DNA follows: TGTGCCAGCAGCTTAGCTCGGCAGAGCTATGGCTACACCTTC. This chain joins TRBV7-2 and TRBJ1-2; D call uncertain. CDR1 is SGHTA and CDR2 is FQGNSA in the germline V gene. The V end lost 0 bases, the J end lost 4 bases, and 9 bases lay between the germline ends. The CDR3 is made up of 14 amino acids.

The CDR3 loop is CASSRPGDRGQGYTF. CDR3 nucleotides: TGTGCCAGCAGCCGGCCCGGGGACAGGGGGCAAGGCTACACCTTC. The V and J genes are TRBV4-2 and TRBJ1-2; TRBD1 matches at 12 bases. The V segment lost 4 bases and the J segment 8 bases; nucleotides outside the gene matches: 8. The germline V gene has CDR1 LGHNA and CDR2 YNFKEQ. This CDR3 is built from 15 residues.

This clonotype was found many times. This rearrangement joins TRBV6-1 to TRBJ2-1, with 10 bases that match TRBD1. The V gene end was trimmed by 5 bases and the J gene end by 14 bases; junction bases not matched to a gene: 9. The CDR3 totals 13 residues. Germline V gives CDR1 MNHNS, CDR2 SASEGT. Here the CDR3 DNA reads TGTGCCAGCAGTACCCGGGACAGGGGAAGAGAGTTCTTC. Translation gives CASSTRDRGREFF.

In DNA form, the CDR3 reads TGCAGTGCTAGAGATCTTGGACTAGCGGGAGTCGGGGAGCAGTTCTTC. Its protein product is CSARDLGLAGVGEQFF. V gene TRBV20-1 combines with J gene TRBJ2-1; 13 positions match TRBD2. The germline V gene has CDR1 DFQATT and CDR2 SNEGSKA (reference sequence). Germline trimming cut 0 bases from V and 10 bases from J; bases unmatched to any gene: 9. This CDR3 has 16 residues.

The chain recombines TRBV7-9 with TRBJ1-4; TRBD1 agrees at 8 bases. V was pared by 5 bases and J by 4 bases, with 6 bases of the junction left unmatched. The CDR3 consists of 15 residues. Germline V CDR1 and CDR2: SEHNR, FQNEAQ (reference sequence). The chain's CDR3 is CASSIGQGLNEKLFF. The CDR3 DNA is TGTGCCAGCAGCATAGGACAGGGCCTTAATGAAAAACTGTTTTTT.

This clonotype was seen a few times. This chain uses TRBV20-1 with TRBJ1-5, with 8 bases that match TRBD1. The germline V gene has CDR1 DFQATT and CDR2 SNEGSKA (reference sequence). The junction had 13 bases not matched to a gene; V was cut back by 5 bases and J by 4 bases. The CDR3 length is 16 residues. The CDR3, as DNA: TGCAGTGCTGGGGACGGACAGGGAAGGAATAATCAGCCCCAGCATTTT. This encodes CSAGDGQGRNNQPQHF.

In its sample, this clonotype was seen a few times. The chain uses TRBV29-1 and TRBJ2-5; TRBD1 agrees at 8 bases. The length of the CDR3 is 13 residues. The germline V gene has CDR1 SQVTM and CDR2 ANQGSEA. V lost 6 bases to trimming and J lost 4 bases; unmatched junction nucleotides: 7. As DNA, the CDR3 is TGCAGCGTGAACCAGGGGGCTAGAGAGACCCAGTACTTC. It translates to CSVNQGARETQYF.